The clone carrying this TCR beta chain was observed a handful of times. The data belong to a study of response to subunit inactivated influenza vaccine. TCRdb reanalysed the RT-PCR reads using MiXCR and keeps one entry per CDR3 protein. Of around 200,000 distinct CDR3 sequences listed, over 9.5% are singletons. These data are also associated with another study on T cells expressing NK-cell markers. From that report: UMIs were included in TCR beta cDNA generated by 5'RACE template switching. The TCR beta repertoires originated in sorted CD3+CD56+NKG2C+, CD3+CD56+NKG2C- and CD3+CD56-NKG2C+ T cells. The share of CD8+ T cells held by dominant NKG2C+ clonotypes was about 1.0-7.5% in about six donors. Nothing established the HCMV specificity of expanded NKG2C+ T cell clones.

The sample here was CD8+ T cells sorted from PBMCs, taken 11 to 12 days after vaccination. This receptor was obtained from a man in his fifties who received an inactivated influenza vaccine.

The CDR3 region has the DNA TGTGCCAGCAGTTTATTAGGGTTCAGTGGGGCCAACGTCCTGACTTTC. Translating gives CASSLLGFSGANVLTF. The rearrangement joins TRBV27 to TRBJ2-6, with D hard to call. The CDR3 totals 16 residues. Germline CDR1 reads MNHEY; CDR2 reads SMNVEV (reference sequence). V lost 1 base and J 3 bases, leaving 10 bases between the germline ends.